The 12 T cell receptor beta chains below come from one sample, sequenced in a study of cytomegalovirus exposure and HLA in healthy donors. The primer mix had 60 Vbeta and 13 Jbeta primers. Data came from immunoSEQ multiplex PCR; TCRdb stores just in-frame clones and leaves some out. This table holds approximately 190,000 clones, 65% to 85% found once. Sequencing input: PBMCs. The receptors shown here come from a man aged 40-49 years in good health and CMV-seropositive.

The DNA for the CDR3 is TGCAGCGTTGAAGCCCACAAACCTTGGACAGCCTATGGCTACACCTTC. Residues: CSVEAHKPWTAYGYTF. This sequence joins TRBV29-1 and TRBJ1-2; tentative D call: TRBD1 (6 bases). The CDR3 sequence is 16 residues long. Between the trimmed V and J ends, which lost 1 base and 4 bases, there was a span of 19 bases. Per the germline V gene, CDR1 is SQVTM and CDR2 is ANQGSEA.

The rearrangement links TRBV7-2 to TRBJ2-5; D not resolved. The end of the DNA fits TRBJ2-7 better, so the J call may be wrong. CDR1 is SGHTA, CDR2 FQGNSA, per germline. The CDR3 has 12 residues. The CDR3 coding sequence is TGTGCCAGCAGCTTAAGAGCCTACGAGCAGTACTTC. It yields the protein CASSLRAYEQYF.

The chain employs TRBV9 and TRBJ2-2; 7 bases are shared with TRBD1. The ends lost 3 bases at V and 5 bases at J; junction bases unmatched: 4. The CDR3 extends over 14 amino acids. Germline V CDR1 and CDR2: SGDLS, YYNGEE. DNA of the CDR3: TGTGCCAGCAGCGCCGGACAGGTTACCGGGGAGCTGTTTTTT. Amino acids: CASSAGQVTGELFF.

V gene TRBV5-4 combines with J gene TRBJ1-2; TRBD1 matches 7 bases. Germline V lookup: CDR1 SGHNT, CDR2 YYREEE (reference sequence). CDR3 length: 17 amino acids. Trimming removed 2 bases from V and 4 bases from J; junction bases left unmatched: 14. The CDR3 nucleotides are TGTGCCAGCAGCTTACCCAGAATCAAGACAGGGACCTATGGCTACACCTTC. Its translation: CASSLPRIKTGTYGYTF.

The chain links TRBV10-3 to TRBJ2-1; TRBD2 aligns across 7 bases. The CDR3 runs to 16 residues. Germline loops: CDR1 ENHRY, CDR2 SYGVKD. V shed 2 bases and J 1 base; nucleotides not matched to a gene: 5. Here the CDR3 reads CAISEPGGGSYNEQFF. The DNA of the CDR3 is TGTGCCATCAGTGAGCCGGGGGGAGGGTCCTACAATGAGCAGTTCTTC.

This rearrangement joins TRBV7-9 to TRBJ2-5; D perhaps matches TRBD2 (6 bases). CDR3 length: 17 residues. V lost 5 bases to trimming and J lost 2 bases, with 21 bases between them. Germline loops: CDR1 SEHNR, CDR2 FQNEAQ (reference sequence). The CDR3 DNA is TGTGCCAGCAGCCCCCGAGGGTGGGAGGACAAACAAGAGACCCAGTACTTC. It translates to CASSPRGWEDKQETQYF.

The chain joins TRBV19 to TRBJ2-2; D gene unclear. V was cut by 1 base and J by 7 bases, with 7 bases left in between. CDR3 length equals 13 residues. Germline loops: CDR1 LNHDA, CDR2 SQIVND (reference sequence). The CDR3 region has the DNA TGTGCCAGTAGTATAGGGAGCATCGGGGAGCTGTTTTTT. It encodes CASSIGSIGELFF.

The chain couples TRBV28 to TRBJ2-1, with D maybe TRBD2 (7 bases). This CDR3 has 18 residues. Germline assignment: CDR1 MDHEN and CDR2 SYDVKM. The V and J ends lost 3 bases and 4 bases respectively, with 22 bases between them. The chain's CDR3 is CASSFPLGGVSLYNEQFF. The CDR3 DNA follows: TGTGCCAGCAGTTTTCCTCTAGGGGGGGTTTCGTTATACAATGAGCAGTTCTTC.

The chain uses TRBV28 and TRBJ2-7; D is perhaps TRBD2 (5 bases). The CDR3 length is 13 residues. Germline V lookup: CDR1 MDHEN, CDR2 SYDVKM. Trimming left V 3 bases short and J 6 bases short, with 12 bases between. The CDR3 loop reads CASSFSDYGEQYF. The CDR3 nucleotides read TGTGCCAGCAGTTTTTCAGACTACGGCGAGCAGTACTTC.

The V gene is TRBV7-2, the J gene TRBJ2-1; tentatively, D is TRBD2 (5 bases). V shed 2 bases and J shed 10 bases, with 9 bases lying between them. CDR3 length: 12 residues. Germline V gene sequence: CDR1 SGHTA, CDR2 FQGNSA. The CDR3 reads CASSLSWREQFF. Here the CDR3 DNA reads TGTGCCAGCAGCTTAAGTTGGAGGGAGCAGTTCTTC.

CDR3 bases: TGTGCCAGCAGTCGGTCGGAGGGCCCTGAAGCTTTCTTT. It codes for CASSRSEGPEAFF. The rearrangement joins TRBV2 to TRBJ1-1; D uncertain. Trimming stripped 5 bases from V and 6 bases from J, with 13 bases between. The CDR3 covers 13 residues. CDR1 is SNHLY and CDR2 is FYNNEI in the germline V gene.

This sequence joins TRBV7-6 and TRBJ2-7; D might be TRBD1 (6 bases). From germline, CDR1 is SGHVS and CDR2 FNYEAQ. The V and J ends lost 5 bases and 2 bases respectively, with 19 bases between them. This CDR3 spans 16 amino acids. DNA of the CDR3: TGTGCCAGCAGCGCGTCCGGGACAAGGAACCCCTACGAGCAGTACTTC. Protein sequence: CASSASGTRNPYEQYF.